This TCR beta chain was observed in a study of blood T cells in healthy people across ages (dated by TCRdb to between 2014 and 2017). Broadly, across the study: In model experiments, template switching captured roughly one uniquely barcoded TCR beta cDNA molecule for every two T cells. The donors were divided into four age groups: young (average around 16 years), middle-aged (approximately 41), aged (around 59) and long-lived (around 87). The study analyzed two additional independent replicas of 1 million unique cDNA reads from the same blood draw for two donors, one aged 18 to 29 and one aged 80 or older. Donors of different ages were randomly distributed across sequencing lanes to avoid experimental bias. Age-related changes in TCR beta repertoire diversity were measured in the study by deep sequencing normalized with unique cDNA molecular identifiers. General study outcomes and caveats: Estimates of total diversity from one million sequenced T cells were regarded as lower bounds and underestimates. Compared with the aged group, the long-lived group had more naive CD4+ T cells, fewer expanded clones and increased TCR diversity, suggesting age selection. As age increased, observed TCR beta diversity per million T cells dropped in a roughly linear way, and a significant reduction was already evident by age 40. A strong correlation was found between observed TCR beta diversity and the percentage of naive T cells measured by flow cytometry. Donor CMV infection status was unknown, potentially confounding age-related changes in expanded clonotypes. Bulk unsorted PBMC profiling prevented conclusive comparison of naive and antigen-experienced compartments.

The library was generated by 5' RACE. A second PCR of roughly 6 to 11 cycles was performed with a sample-barcoded 5' primer and a J-beta primer mix. A template-switch 5' adaptor carrying 12 random nucleotides introduced a unique molecular identifier onto each TCR beta cDNA molecule. Each sample yielded at least 2.5 million CDR3-containing paired-end reads. First-strand cDNA was synthesized from all RNA with the Mint cDNA synthesis kit, primed by a TRBC-specific oligonucleotide. Following uracil-DNA glycosylase treatment, all cDNA underwent a first 18-cycle PCR with the universal primers M1SS and BC2_uni_R. For the original study's pipeline: Each sample was normalized by randomly selecting 1 million high-quality reads, each carrying a distinct molecular identifier. Reads with shared molecular identifiers were discarded instead of being binned into consensus sequences. MiTCR, with a Q25 quality threshold and the strictest error-elimination algorithm, was used for CDR3 identification, clonotype clustering and error correction. A nonparametric unseen species model with Euler transformation was used to estimate lower-bound total TCR beta diversity. The public reads were run again by TCRdb, first through fastp at Q25 and then through MiXCR, and only productive beta chains were kept. Entries that share a CDR3 protein sequence are merged under the most common genes and DNA. None of the V and J calls come from the authors' own analysis; TCRdb made them. Across this sample there are 1,800,000 or so distinct CDR3 sequences, with about two fifths seen only once. The ten most abundant clones make up more than 20% of the sample.

The CDR3, cysteine through phenylalanine, is 16 amino acids long. CDR3 DNA is the only sequence kept; it has 48 bases, read in frame from the first base. V loses 4 bases at its end and J loses 0 bases; junction bases beyond the gene matches: 6. CDR1 and CDR2, per the germline V gene, are SQVTM and ANQGSEA. Many counts were recorded for this clonotype. Its antigen remains undetermined. No base quality information exists; no much larger clone differs at one position. Systemically healthy Caucasian individuals from Russia, approximately 39 in total and aged roughly 6 to 100 years, were included as donors. Ten milliliters of peripheral blood were drawn from each donor into EDTA-treated Vacutainer tubes. Ficoll-Paque density-gradient centrifugation was used to isolate PBMCs, with at least 6.5 million per sample. Total RNA, at least 6 micrograms per sample, was extracted from PBMCs with Trizol reagent. For every donor, an aliquot of PBMCs went through flow cytometry to measure the percentages of naive CD45RAhigh/CD27high T cells.

Sequencing was carried out using blood. Recombination joined TRBV29-1 with TRBJ2-6; TRBD2 aligns with 7 central bases. This receptor was obtained from a human donor in good health. The DNA sequence is as follows: TGCAGCGTTGTTGGGGGGGAGATCTCTGGGGCCAACGTCCTGACTTTC. Translated, it reads CSVVGGEISGANVLTF. The variable domain in full, with residues beyond the CDR3 obtained from the reference TRBV29-1 and TRBJ2-6 genes, is SAVISQKPSRDICQRGTSLTIQCQVDSQVTMMFWYRQQPGQSLTLIATANQGSEATYESGFVIDKFPISRPNLTFSTLTVSNMSPEDSSIYLCSVVGGEISGANVLTFGAGSRLTVL.